Shown below are 24 T cell receptor beta chains from a single sample sequenced in a study of OX40 agonist ivuxolimab in advanced cancers. The table came from immunoSEQ multiplex PCR; TCRdb's copy has only in-frame clones and leaves some out. This repertoire shows approximately 74,000 clones, roughly 88% found once; its top ten account for about 1.8%. Material: CD4+ or CD8+ T cells sorted from blood, obtained in a trial of the OX40 agonist ivuxolimab. These TCRs come from an adult with an advanced solid tumor such as melanoma, head and neck, liver or kidney cancer.

The V gene is TRBV14, the J gene TRBJ2-7; no clear D gene. The length of the CDR3 is 14 residues. Germline loops: CDR1 SGHDN, CDR2 FVKESK. V shed 4 bases and J shed 2 bases, with 12 bases lying between them. The CDR3 nucleotides are TGTGCCAGCAGCCCACTTGGGTTGACCTACGAGCAGTACTTC. It encodes CASSPLGLTYEQYF. The full variable domain, completed using reference TRBV14 and TRBJ2-7, is EAGVTQFPSHSVIEKGQTVTLRCDPISGHDNLYWYRRVMGKEIKFLLHFVKESKQDESGMPNNRFLAERTGGTYSTLKVQPAELEDSGVYFCASSPLGLTYEQYFGPGTRLTVT.

The V gene is TRBV6-1, the J gene TRBJ2-5; TRBD2 might be the D (5 bases). The CDR3 length is 16 residues. Per the germline V gene, CDR1 is MNHNS and CDR2 is SASEGT. Between the trimmed V and J ends, which lost 3 bases and 7 bases, there was a span of 21 bases. The CDR3 nucleotides are TGTGCCAGCAGTGATCAGGTTCCCGGGGTTGATGGGACCCAGTACTTC. As protein: CASSDQVPGVDGTQYF.

This clone was detected a few times. This rearrangement joins TRBV28 to TRBJ2-5, with D perhaps TRBD1 or TRBD2 (5 bases each). V was pared by 2 bases and J by 3 bases, with 16 bases between. Germline CDR1 and CDR2: MDHEN and SYDVKM. This CDR3 region has 16 residues. CDR3 coding DNA: TGTGCCAGCAGTTTAATCGGGGCCTGGACCGAAGAGACCCAGTACTTC. It specifies CASSLIGAWTEETQYF.

The chain employs TRBV28 and TRBJ1-1, with a weak D call TRBD1 (5 bases). Trimming shortened V by 3 bases and J by 3 bases, and 17 bases separated the two germline ends. The CDR3 totals 16 residues. Germline V gives CDR1 MDHEN, CDR2 SYDVKM. The CDR3: CASSFGGGFLDTEAFF. DNA for the CDR3: TGTGCCAGCAGTTTTGGGGGTGGATTCCTGGACACTGAAGCTTTCTTT.

CDR3 sequence: CASSLSGVSSYEQYF. CDR3 sequence (DNA): TGTGCCAGCAGCTTGTCAGGGGTGAGCTCCTACGAGCAGTACTTC. The rearrangement uses TRBV5-5 and TRBJ2-7; TRBD1 is a possible D gene (6 bases). CDR3 length: 15 amino acids. From germline, CDR1 is SGHKS and CDR2 YYEKEE (reference sequence). Deletions cut 1 base from V and 0 bases from J, with 11 bases between.

The chain joins TRBV7-2 to TRBJ2-3; D is unclear. Deletions cut 4 bases from V and 0 bases from J, with 5 bases between. Germline values: CDR1 SGHTA, CDR2 FQGNSA. The CDR3 covers 13 residues. The CDR3 DNA reads as TGTGCCAGCAGCTCCCCAAGCACAGATACGCAGTATTTT. Amino acid sequence: CASSSPSTDTQYF.

The chain recombines TRBV19 with TRBJ1-1; D remains unclear. Trimming left V 0 bases short and J 0 bases short, with 8 bases between. CDR1 and CDR2 from the germline V gene are LNHDA and SQIVND (reference sequence). The CDR3 runs to 15 residues. The CDR3 DNA follows: TGTGCCAGTAGTATAGATAAGATAATGAACACTGAAGCTTTCTTT. It is translated as CASSIDKIMNTEAFF.

This chain connects TRBV28 to TRBJ2-2, with 8 bases aligning to TRBD2. This CDR3 comprises 14 residues. The junction had 7 bases not matched to a gene; V was cut back by 8 bases and J by 5 bases. Germline V gives CDR1 MDHEN, CDR2 SYDVKM. In DNA, the CDR3 is TGTGCCAGCCAGCGGGGGCGACGGACCGGGGAGCTGTTTTTT. Protein product: CASQRGRRTGELFF.

The chain recombines TRBV28 with TRBJ2-7; possible D gene TRBD1, 5 bases. Germline V lookup: CDR1 MDHEN, CDR2 SYDVKM. This CDR3 is 15 amino acids long. V was trimmed by 8 bases and J by 0 bases, leaving 17 bases between them. CDR3 sequence: CASAKWGGSSYEQYF. The CDR3 DNA sequence: TGTGCCAGCGCCAAATGGGGCGGTAGCTCCTACGAGCAGTACTTC.

This chain links TRBV5-4 with TRBJ1-1, with D maybe TRBD1 (5 bases). The CDR3 spans 14 residues. Per germline, CDR1 SGHNT and CDR2 YYREEE (reference sequence). V was clipped by 2 bases and J by 0 bases, with 8 bases between them. The CDR3 coding sequence is TGTGCCAGCAGCTTTCGGGGCCTGAACACTGAAGCTTTCTTT. This codes for CASSFRGLNTEAFF.

The V and J genes are TRBV7-3 and TRBJ2-7; 9 positions agree with TRBD1. This CDR3 contains 12 residues. V dropped 5 bases and J dropped 8; count of bases not matched to a gene: 4. From germline, CDR1 is SGHTA and CDR2 FQGTGA. CDR3 coding DNA: TGTGCCAGCAGCCGGGACAGGGACCAGCAGTACTTC. Protein product: CASSRDRDQQYF.

V is TRBV5-4 and J is TRBJ2-3; no firm D call. Deletions cut 0 bases from V and 6 bases from J, with 11 bases between. The germline gives CDR1 SGHNT, CDR2 YYREEE (reference sequence). CDR3 length equals 14 residues. CDR3 sequence reads: CASSLEGGRDTQYF. The DNA of the CDR3 is TGTGCCAGCAGCTTGGAAGGTGGGCGCGATACGCAGTATTTT.

The chain recombines TRBV7-2 with TRBJ1-2, with TRBD1 as a possible D gene (5 bases). The CDR3 is 14 residues long. From germline, CDR1 is SGHTA and CDR2 FQGNSA. V lost 3 bases to trimming and J lost 8 bases, with 16 bases between them. The CDR3 DNA is TGTGCCAGCAGCTTCGGACGGGGACTTGTAGGCTACACCTTC. It yields the protein CASSFGRGLVGYTF.

The chain is built from TRBV6-5 and TRBJ1-1, with TRBD1 matching 7 bases. The CDR3 runs to 15 residues. The V and J ends lost 6 bases and 2 bases, in that order; junction bases with no gene match: 9. The germline V gene encodes CDR1 MNHEY and CDR2 SVGAGI. The CDR3 here is CASSRDTGVNTEAFF. CDR3 DNA sequence: TGTGCCAGCAGCCGGGACACAGGGGTTAACACTGAAGCTTTCTTT.

The rearrangement links TRBV6-5 to TRBJ2-1; 12 bases are a match to TRBD1. This CDR3 contains 16 residues. The V gene end was trimmed by 2 bases and the J gene end by 9 bases; junction bases not matched to a gene: 8. The germline gives CDR1 MNHEY, CDR2 SVGAGI. The CDR3 nucleotides are TGTGCCAGCAGTTACCCGGGGACAGGGGGCCCCGGTGAGCAGTTCTTC. The encoded protein is CASSYPGTGGPGEQFF.

V usage is TRBV7-9 and J usage is TRBJ2-1, with TRBD2 as a possible D gene (6 bases). Trimming shortened V by 0 bases and J by 9 bases, and 12 bases separated the two germline ends. CDR1 is SEHNR and CDR2 is FQNEAQ in the germline V gene (reference sequence). The CDR3 extends over 14 amino acids. The CDR3 reads CASSLAGLRGEQFF. The CDR3 bases are TGTGCCAGCAGCTTAGCAGGGTTGCGGGGTGAGCAGTTCTTC.

The V and J genes are TRBV2 and TRBJ1-1; 8 bases fit TRBD1. CDR1 and CDR2 (germline): SNHLY, FYNNEI. V shed 7 bases, J shed 6 bases, and the junction held 10 bases outside the gene matches. The CDR3 consists of 14 residues. The CDR3 nucleotides read TGTGCCAGCACCTTTGACAGGGGTTCGTCTGAAGCTTTCTTT. Amino acids: CASTFDRGSSEAFF.

The chain joins TRBV7-9 to TRBJ2-7; D remains ambiguous. The CDR3 spans 12 residues. V was pared by 1 base and J by 6 bases, with 7 bases between. In germline, CDR1 is SEHNR, CDR2 FQNEAQ (reference sequence). The CDR3 DNA follows: TGTGCCAGCAGCTTAGACAGCCCCGAGCAGTACTTC. This gives the protein CASSLDSPEQYF.

V and J are TRBV18 and TRBJ1-1; no clear D. The CDR3 contains 15 residues. V shed 6 bases and J shed 8 bases, with 22 bases lying between them. Germline-derived CDR1 and CDR2 are KGHSH and LQKENI. The CDR3 loop reads CASSPSESEGREAFF. The CDR3 coding sequence is TGTGCCAGCTCCCCTTCCGAGAGCGAAGGGAGGGAAGCTTTCTTT. The full variable domain, completed using reference TRBV18 and TRBJ1-1, is NAGVMQNPRHLVRRRGQEARLRCSPMKGHSHVYWYRQLPEEGLKFMVYLQKENIIDESGMPKERFSAEFPKEGPSILRIQQVVRGDSAAYFCASSPSESEGREAFFGQGTRLTVV.

This sequence joins TRBV12-1 and TRBJ1-5; the table names TRBD1, a call not compared with the DNA. TRBV12-1 is shown as a pseudogene. CDR3 length: 18 amino acids. Written as DNA, the CDR3 is TGTGCCAGCAGCTACTCAGTCCTAGACAGGGAGAAAGGTCAGCCCCAGCATTTT. Translation: CASSYSVLDREKGQPQHF.

The gene calls are TRBV7-2 and TRBJ2-1, with TRBD1 as a possible D gene (5 bases). CDR1 SGHTA and CDR2 FQGNSA come from the germline V gene. V was clipped by 0 bases and J by 7 bases, with 13 bases between them. The CDR3 has 15 residues. The CDR3 sequence: CASSLAAGQLNEQFF. The CDR3, as DNA: TGTGCCAGCAGCTTAGCGGCAGGGCAGTTAAATGAGCAGTTCTTC. The variable domain in full, completed from reference TRBV7-2 and TRBJ2-1, reads GAGVSQSPSNKVTEKGKDVELRCDPISGHTALYWYRQSLGQGLEFLIYFQGNSAPDKSGLPSDRFSAERTGGSVSTLTIQRTQQEDSAVYLCASSLAAGQLNEQFFGPGTRLTVL.

A few counts support this clone. The V gene is TRBV18, the J gene TRBJ2-5; 13 bases are shared with TRBD2. The CDR3 has 17 amino acids. V dropped 5 bases and J dropped 2; count of bases not matched to a gene: 8. Per germline, CDR1 KGHSH and CDR2 LQKENI. The chain's CDR3 is CASSVRTSGSRQETQYF. For the CDR3, the DNA is TGTGCCAGCTCAGTCCGGACTAGCGGGAGTAGGCAAGAGACCCAGTACTTC.

The chain employs TRBV6-5 and TRBJ2-7; D gene ambiguous. This CDR3 contains 12 residues. Germline-derived CDR1 and CDR2 are MNHEY and SVGAGI. V was clipped by 6 bases and J by 12 bases, with 18 bases between them. CDR3 sequence: CASRSQLKVRYF. In DNA form, the CDR3 reads TGTGCCAGCAGATCCCAGCTCAAGGTTCGGTACTTC.

This sequence joins TRBV28 and TRBJ2-7; 9 nucleotides agree with TRBD1. This CDR3 contains 13 residues. Germline V gene sequence: CDR1 MDHEN, CDR2 SYDVKM. The V and J ends lost 5 bases and 5 bases, in that order; junction bases with no gene match: 4. Here the CDR3 reads CASSPWTGDEQYF. The CDR3 region has the DNA TGTGCCAGCAGTCCCTGGACAGGGGACGAGCAGTACTTC.